Below, 18 T cell receptor beta chains from the same sample are listed, as sequenced in a study of blood T cell repertoires in COVID-19. TCRdb's copy holds only in-frame clones and misses some; the assay was immunoSEQ multiplex PCR. The sample contains 130,000 or so clones, 70% to 90% of which appear only once. The sample consisted of peripheral blood. Every receptor here comes from a man aged 70-80 years with active COVID-19.

The chain uses TRBV6-5 and TRBJ2-7; the D gene is possibly TRBD2 (6 bases). V was trimmed by 2 bases and J by 6 bases, leaving 17 bases between them. Germline V gives CDR1 MNHEY, CDR2 SVGAGI. CDR3 length: 15 residues. The CDR3 DNA follows: TGTGCCAGCAGTTACGGGGGGAATTTCCCCTCCGAGCAGTACTTC. Protein product: CASSYGGNFPSEQYF.

V gene TRBV28 combines with J gene TRBJ1-4; D is perhaps TRBD1 (6 bases). V lost 4 bases, J lost 8 bases, and 14 bases lay in between. This CDR3 contains 14 residues. Germline CDR1 reads MDHEN; CDR2 reads SYDVKM. CDR3 region: CASSSTGRNEKLFF. CDR3 nucleotides: TGTGCCAGCAGTTCTACAGGGCGGAACGAAAAACTGTTTTTT.

The gene calls are TRBV30 and TRBJ2-1, with 7 positions matching TRBD2. CDR3 length equals 15 residues. The V gene end was trimmed by 3 bases and the J gene end by 8 bases; junction bases not matched to a gene: 13. CDR1 and CDR2 from the germline V gene are GTSNPN and SVGIG (reference sequence). This CDR3 reads CAWSRLATLKDEQFF. DNA for the CDR3: TGTGCCTGGAGCCGACTAGCAACCCTTAAGGATGAGCAGTTCTTC.

The rearrangement links TRBV19 to TRBJ1-6; D is uncertain. Germline V CDR1 and CDR2: LNHDA, SQIVND (reference sequence). The V end was cut by 5 bases, the J end by 2 bases, with 10 bases between. There are 15 residues in the CDR3. The CDR3 DNA reads TGTGCCAGTAGTCTGCGCCCGACCTATAATTCACCCCTCCACTTT. Translated: CASSLRPTYNSPLHF.

The chain combines TRBV4-1 with TRBJ1-2, with D possibly being TRBD1 (6 bases). CDR3 length equals 14 residues. V was shortened by 0 bases and J by 6 bases, with 11 bases between the two germline ends. CDR1 and CDR2 from the germline V gene are MGHRA and YSYEKL. The DNA for the CDR3 is TGCGCCAGCAGCCAAGATTGGGCAGGGGATGGCTACACCTTC. Translation: CASSQDWAGDGYTF.

The chain employs TRBV14 and TRBJ2-7, with 9 bases fitting TRBD2. Looked up from germline, CDR1 is SGHDN and CDR2 is FVKESK. The J segment lost 7 bases and the V segment lost 5 bases, leaving 12 bases of the junction unmatched. The CDR3 is made up of 15 amino acids. CDR3 protein: CASSKDLAGASEQYF. The CDR3, as DNA: TGTGCCAGCAGCAAGGACTTAGCGGGAGCGTCGGAGCAGTACTTC.

The chain is built from TRBV6-2 or TRBV6-3 and TRBJ1-2; D gene unclear. The CDR3 extends over 14 amino acids. The germline V gene has CDR1 MNHEY and CDR2 SVGEGT. Trimming took 2 bases from V and 0 from J, leaving 7 bases between them. This chain's CDR3 is CASSYVSANYGYTF. The DNA of the CDR3 is TGTGCCAGCAGTTACGTCTCAGCTAACTATGGCTACACCTTC.

The chain employs TRBV10-3 and TRBJ2-1, with 8 nucleotides matching TRBD2. The V and J ends lost 5 bases and 5 bases, in that order; junction bases with no gene match: 5. Per the germline V gene, CDR1 is ENHRY and CDR2 is SYGVKD. The CDR3 is made up of 14 amino acids. CDR3 amino acids: CAISTGLVHNEQFF. The CDR3 DNA sequence: TGTGCCATCAGTACGGGACTAGTACACAATGAGCAGTTCTTC.

The gene calls are TRBV19 and TRBJ1-1; the D is unclear. This CDR3 comprises 17 residues. Germline V CDR1 and CDR2: LNHDA, SQIVND (reference sequence). V dropped 4 bases and J dropped 4 bases, with 22 bases sitting between them. The CDR3: CASSTNPTLGRGTEAFF. In DNA form, the CDR3 reads TGTGCCAGTAGTACGAACCCGACCCTAGGTCGCGGCACTGAAGCTTTCTTT.

The V and J genes are TRBV6-1 and TRBJ2-7; 8 nucleotides match TRBD1. V shed 1 base and J 3 bases; nucleotides not matched to a gene: 2. The CDR3 runs 14 residues. Germline V gene lookup returns CDR1 MNHNS and CDR2 SASEGT. The CDR3 DNA is TGTGCCAGCAGTGAAGGGACAGGGTTCTACGAGCAGTACTTC. Protein: CASSEGTGFYEQYF.

This clone was picked up one time. The chain employs TRBV18 and TRBJ2-7, with 9 positions matching TRBD1. The CDR3 totals 15 residues. With 2 bases clipped from V and 6 bases from J, the junction kept 8 bases outside the gene matches. Germline loops: CDR1 KGHSH, CDR2 LQKENI. CDR3 residues: CASSPTGGPSSEQYF. CDR3 bases: TGTGCCAGCTCACCAACAGGGGGCCCCTCGTCCGAGCAGTACTTC.

V is TRBV21-1 and J is TRBJ2-3; TRBD2 is the table's D call and was not checked against the DNA. TRBV21-1 has pseudogene status. This CDR3 comprises 16 residues. Here the CDR3 reads CASSPPNPTSTDTQYF. CDR3 sequence (DNA): TGTGCCAGCAGCCCGCCGAACCCAACTAGCACAGATACGCAGTATTTT.

The chain joins TRBV21-1 to TRBJ1-2; TRBD1, the D gene given by the table, was not confirmed from the DNA. TRBV21-1 is labeled a pseudogene. The CDR3 has 16 residues. The chain's CDR3 is CASSTRGIQGEEGYTF. The DNA for the CDR3 is TGTGCCAGCAGCACCCGGGGCATACAGGGGGAGGAGGGCTACACCTTC.

The V call is TRBV5-4, the J call TRBJ1-5; the D gene is possibly TRBD1 (6 bases). CDR3 length: 15 amino acids. Trimming stripped 2 bases from V and 4 bases from J, with 13 bases between. Germline assignment: CDR1 SGHNT and CDR2 YYREEE (reference sequence). Here the CDR3 reads CASSFGGSQNQPQHF. Here the CDR3 DNA reads TGTGCCAGCAGCTTTGGGGGCAGCCAAAATCAGCCCCAGCATTTT.

This chain joins TRBV11-2 and TRBJ2-1; D may be TRBD2 (5 bases). This CDR3 is built from 14 residues. V lost 5 bases, J lost 8 bases, and 16 bases lay in between. Germline CDR1 SGHAT, CDR2 FQNNGV. This chain's CDR3 is CASSQIFRRHEQFF. The CDR3 DNA follows: TGTGCCAGCAGCCAGATTTTTCGGAGGCATGAGCAGTTCTTC.

The table lists this clone with a count of one. The chain employs TRBV21-1 and TRBJ1-5; the table names TRBD1, a call not compared with the DNA. TRBV21-1 is listed as a pseudogene. The CDR3 is 16 residues long. CDR3 region: CASSPPGGHSNQPQHF. Written as DNA, the CDR3 is TGTGCCAGCAGCCCCCCAGGGGGCCATAGCAATCAGCCCCAGCATTTT.

Details on this clone: One junction end does not reproduce the germline sequence, and a read error may be involved. The chain carries TRBV6-2 or TRBV6-3 and TRBJ1-5; no reliable D call. The CDR3 runs 15 residues. Germline V lookup: CDR1 MNHEY, CDR2 SVGEGT. The CDR3 loop reads CASSYSAGSNQPQHF. The DNA of the CDR3 is TGTGCCAGCAGCTACTCAGCGGGGAGCAATCAGCCCCAGCATTTT.

The gene calls are TRBV6-6 and TRBJ1-4, with 9 bases lining up with TRBD1. CDR3 length equals 15 residues. Trimming at V came to 4 bases and at J to 6 bases, leaving 6 bases not matched to a gene. The germline CDR1 and CDR2 sequences are MNHNY and SVGAGI (reference sequence). CDR3: CASSFAGTGYEKLFF. CDR3 nucleotide sequence: TGTGCCAGCAGTTTCGCCGGGACAGGGTATGAAAAACTGTTTTTT.